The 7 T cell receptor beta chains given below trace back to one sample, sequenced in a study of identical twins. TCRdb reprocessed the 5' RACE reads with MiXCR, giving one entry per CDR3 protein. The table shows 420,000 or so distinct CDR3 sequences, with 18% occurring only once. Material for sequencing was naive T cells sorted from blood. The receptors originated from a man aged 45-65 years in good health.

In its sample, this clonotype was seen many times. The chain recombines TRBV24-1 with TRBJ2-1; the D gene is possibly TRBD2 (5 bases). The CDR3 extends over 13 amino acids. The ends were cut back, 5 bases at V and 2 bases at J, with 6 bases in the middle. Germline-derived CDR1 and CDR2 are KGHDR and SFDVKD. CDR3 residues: CATSGRTYNEQFF. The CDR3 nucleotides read TGTGCCACCAGTGGGAGGACCTACAATGAGCAGTTCTTC.

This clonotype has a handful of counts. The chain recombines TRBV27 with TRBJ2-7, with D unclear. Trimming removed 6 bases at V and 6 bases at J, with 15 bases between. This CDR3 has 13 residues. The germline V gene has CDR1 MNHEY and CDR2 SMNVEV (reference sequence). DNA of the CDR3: TGTGCCAGCAGCTTTCCTCCCCCGTCCGAGCAGTACTTC. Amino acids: CASSFPPPSEQYF.

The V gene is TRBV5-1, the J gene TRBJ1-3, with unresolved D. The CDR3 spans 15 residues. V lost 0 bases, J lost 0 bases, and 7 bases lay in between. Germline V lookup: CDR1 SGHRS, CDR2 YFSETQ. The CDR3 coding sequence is TGCGCCAGCAGCTTGGAAATCAACTCTGGAAACACCATATATTTT. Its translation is CASSLEINSGNTIYF.

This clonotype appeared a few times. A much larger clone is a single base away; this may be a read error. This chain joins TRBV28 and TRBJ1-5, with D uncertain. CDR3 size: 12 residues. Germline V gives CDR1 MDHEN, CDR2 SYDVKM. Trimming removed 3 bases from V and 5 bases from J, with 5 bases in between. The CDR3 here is CASSLRDQPQHF. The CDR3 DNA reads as TGTGCCAGCAGTTTGAGGGATCAGCCCCAGCATTTT.

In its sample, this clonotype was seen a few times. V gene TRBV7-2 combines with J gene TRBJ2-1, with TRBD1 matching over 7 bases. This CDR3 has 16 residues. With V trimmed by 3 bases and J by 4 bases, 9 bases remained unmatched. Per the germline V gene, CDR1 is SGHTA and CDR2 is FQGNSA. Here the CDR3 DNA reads TGTGCCAGCAGCTTGACGTTCGGGACAGAATACAATGAGCAGTTCTTC. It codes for CASSLTFGTEYNEQFF. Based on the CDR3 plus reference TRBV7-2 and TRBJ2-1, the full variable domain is GAGVSQSPSNKVTEKGKDVELRCDPISGHTALYWYRQSLGQGLEFLIYFQGNSAPDKSGLPSDRFSAERTGGSVSTLTIQRTQQEDSAVYLCASSLTFGTEYNEQFFGPGTRLTVL.

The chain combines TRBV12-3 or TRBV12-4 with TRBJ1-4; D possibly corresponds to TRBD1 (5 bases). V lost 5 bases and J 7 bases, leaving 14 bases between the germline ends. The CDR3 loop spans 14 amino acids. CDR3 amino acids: CASSPGTSREKLFF. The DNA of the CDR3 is TGTGCCAGCAGTCCCGGGACTTCTCGTGAAAAACTGTTTTTT.

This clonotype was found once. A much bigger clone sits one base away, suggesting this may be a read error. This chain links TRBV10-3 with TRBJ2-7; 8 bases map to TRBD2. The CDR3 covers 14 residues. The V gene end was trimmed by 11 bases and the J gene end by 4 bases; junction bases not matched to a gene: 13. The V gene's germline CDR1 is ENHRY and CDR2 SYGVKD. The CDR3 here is CASQPSGGLYEQYF. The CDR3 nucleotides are TGTGCCTCCCAGCCCAGCGGGGGACTATACGAGCAGTACTTC.